This T cell receptor beta chain was sequenced during a study of persistence of HIV-infected CD4 T cells. The study's findings and limits: Within sorted populations, more oligoclonal TCRs accompanied more oligoclonal proviruses.

The immunoSEQ assay was version 4, run in survey mode. Data came from immunoSEQ multiplex PCR; TCRdb stores just in-frame clones and leaves some out. The sample includes 30,000 to 40,000 clones, approximately 80% seen only once; the top ten take 18%. Note on this clone: As yet, its antigen is unknown.

Overlapping HIV-1 Gag 15-mer peptides at approximately 0.91 ug per peptide per mL were used. CD40L-negative CD69-negative CD45RO-high memory CD4+ T cells were sorted as populations depleted of antigen-responding cells. Donors had CD4+ T cell counts above 400 cells/uL and were CMV-seropositive. CD8+ T cells were removed from PBMCs prior to stimulation. CDR3 length: 13 amino acids. The germline V and J ends were trimmed by 4 bases and 2 bases, with 3 bases remaining between them. In germline, CDR1 is SNHLY, CDR2 FYNNEI. The chain uses TRBV2 and TRBJ1-6, with no clear D. This TCR was recovered from an adult woman with HIV who was CMV-seropositive. The sequenced sample was CD4+ T cells sorted from PBMCs after 18-hour stimulation, obtained from a patient who received antiretroviral therapy. CDR3 sequence (DNA): TGTGCCAGCAGTGGGACCTATAATTCACCCCTCCACTTT. It codes for CASSGTYNSPLHF.